A selection of T cell receptor beta chains follows, all from one sample in a study of cytomegalovirus exposure and HLA in healthy donors. Clones were read by immunoSEQ multiplex PCR, and TCRdb kept only the in-frame ones, dropping some. The data show some 130,000 clones, with approximately 84% seen just once and 25% to 30% held by the top ten. Input material: PBMCs. These TCRs come from a man between 25 and 39 years old in good health and CMV-seropositive. CDR3s include the opening cysteine and the closing phenylalanine or tryptophan. The D gene is left open where the match is weak.

length: 14
J: TRBJ2-7
V: TRBV18
D: TRBD1
CDR3: CASSQQGLGNEQYF

length: 15
J: TRBJ2-7
V: TRBV2
D: TRBD1
CDR3: CASSEGRGHSYEQYF

length: 14
J: TRBJ1-1
V: TRBV14
D: -
CDR3: CASSPGQGNTEAFF

length: 15
J: TRBJ2-1
V: TRBV5-4
D: TRBD1
CDR3: CASSWERTGGNEQFF

length: 14
J: TRBJ1-1
V: TRBV7-9
D: TRBD1
CDR3: CASSKPGGGTEAFF

length: 16
J: TRBJ2-1
V: TRBV7-3
D: TRBD2
CDR3: CASSLGARGASNEQFF

length: 14
J: TRBJ1-1
V: TRBV5-4
D: TRBD1
CDR3: CASSGTGLNTEAFF

length: 16
J: TRBJ2-1
V: TRBV15
D: -
CDR3: CATSKRIGSLENEQFF

length: 15
J: TRBJ2-5
V: TRBV4-2
D: -
CDR3: CASSPLEQVGETQYF

length: 14
J: TRBJ1-1
V: TRBV7-9
D: TRBD1
CDR3: CASSPGQGLTEAFF

length: 12
J: TRBJ1-2
V: TRBV29-1
D: -
CDR3: CSVLPGSYGYTF

length: 16
J: TRBJ2-1
V: TRBV6-4
D: TRBD2
CDR3: CASSDRSGRAGNEQFF

length: 14
J: TRBJ2-3
V: TRBV10-3
D: TRBD2
CDR3: CAIRSGRGTDTQYF

length: 17
J: TRBJ1-1
V: TRBV4-3
D: -
CDR3: CASSQDHQGGSYTEAFF

length: 15
J: TRBJ1-2
V: TRBV19
D: -
CDR3: CASSITYSTNYGYTF

length: 15
J: TRBJ2-1
V: TRBV19
D: -
CDR3: CASSMADFSYNEQFF

length: 14
J: TRBJ2-1
V: TRBV18
D: TRBD1
CDR3: CASSEGTGDNEQFF

length: 14
J: TRBJ1-1
V: TRBV6-5
D: -
CDR3: CASSYTPDNTEAFF

length: 14
J: TRBJ1-4
V: TRBV7-2
D: TRBD1
CDR3: CASSLGQGNEKLFF

length: 13
J: TRBJ1-2
V: TRBV7-2
D: -
CDR3: CASSLGGSGGYTF

length: 12
J: TRBJ2-7
V: TRBV2
D: -
CDR3: CARGTNPYEQYF

length: 15
J: TRBJ2-5
V: TRBV5-1
D: TRBD2
CDR3: CASSFRGTSGETQYF

length: 13
J: TRBJ2-7
V: TRBV5-5
D: -
CDR3: CASSLAPQGEQYF

length: 17
J: TRBJ2-3
V: TRBV5-1
D: TRBD1
CDR3: CASSLGQGTLRTDTQYF

length: 14
J: TRBJ2-7
V: TRBV7-2
D: TRBD2
CDR3: CASSTVAGVNEQYF

length: 15
J: TRBJ2-7
V: TRBV7-2
D: TRBD2
CDR3: CASSLQREYLYEQYF

length: 14
J: TRBJ2-1
V: TRBV6-6
D: TRBD2
CDR3: CASRTGGKADEQFF

length: 14
J: TRBJ2-3
V: TRBV14
D: TRBD2
CDR3: CASSLAGGLVTQYF

length: 15
J: TRBJ2-2
V: TRBV7-2
D: TRBD2
CDR3: CASSLGGGAIGELFF

length: 14
J: TRBJ2-1
V: TRBV15
D: TRBD2
CDR3: CATKRGRSYNEQFF

length: 14
J: TRBJ2-1
V: TRBV10-3
D: TRBD2
CDR3: CATATSGTYNEQFF

length: 15
J: TRBJ1-1
V: TRBV4-1
D: -
CDR3: CASSLGEDVNTEAFF

length: 15
J: TRBJ1-4
V: TRBV5-1
D: TRBD1
CDR3: CASSPGHGTGEKLFF

length: 13
J: TRBJ1-5
V: TRBV9
D: -
CDR3: CASSAQGGQPQHF

length: 15
J: TRBJ2-3
V: TRBV5-1
D: TRBD1
CDR3: CASSGGQGITDTQYF

length: 16
J: TRBJ2-7
V: TRBV5-5
D: TRBD1
CDR3: CASSLAIGQASYEQYF

length: 16
J: TRBJ2-1
V: TRBV10-3
D: -
CDR3: CAISPSGGNSYNEQFF

length: 14
J: TRBJ1-2
V: TRBV4-3
D: -
CDR3: CASSQDRSGRGYTF

length: 16
J: TRBJ1-1
V: TRBV4-1
D: TRBD1
CDR3: CASSPIRGQGGTEAFF

length: 15
J: TRBJ1-1
V: TRBV7-6
D: -
CDR3: CASSASGTPNTEAFF

length: 13
J: TRBJ2-5
V: TRBV6-5
D: TRBD1
CDR3: CASSLGTGGTQYF

length: 15
J: TRBJ1-2
V: TRBV5-6
D: -
CDR3: CASSLVSRIQNGYTF

length: 16
J: TRBJ2-5
V: TRBV4-2
D: TRBD2
CDR3: CASSQDLAGGSETQYF

length: 16
J: TRBJ2-7
V: TRBV11-2
D: TRBD1
CDR3: CASSPQGGQGAYEQYF

length: 19
J: TRBJ2-6
V: TRBV7-3
D: TRBD2
CDR3: CASSPRTSGRVSGANVLTF

length: 16
J: TRBJ2-3
V: TRBV30
D: TRBD2
CDR3: CAWSVVSGTRTDTQYF